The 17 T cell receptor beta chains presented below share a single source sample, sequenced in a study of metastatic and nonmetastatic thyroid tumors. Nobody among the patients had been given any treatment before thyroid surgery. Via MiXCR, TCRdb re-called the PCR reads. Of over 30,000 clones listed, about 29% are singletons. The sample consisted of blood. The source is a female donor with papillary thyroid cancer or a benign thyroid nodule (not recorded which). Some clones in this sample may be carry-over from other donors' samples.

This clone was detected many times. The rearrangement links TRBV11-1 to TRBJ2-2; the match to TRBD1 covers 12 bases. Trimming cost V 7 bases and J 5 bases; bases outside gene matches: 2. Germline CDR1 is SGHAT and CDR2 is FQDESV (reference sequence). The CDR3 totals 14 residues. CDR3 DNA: TGTGCCAGCAAGGGACAGGGGGCAACCGGGGAGCTGTTTTTT. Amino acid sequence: CASKGQGATGELFF.

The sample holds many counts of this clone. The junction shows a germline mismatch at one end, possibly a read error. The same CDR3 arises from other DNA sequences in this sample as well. The CDR3 region has the DNA TGTGCCAGTAGCGACAGGGTGAACACTGAGGCTTTCTTT. Translated, it gives CASSDRVNTEAFF. The V call is TRBV19, the J call TRBJ1-1, with 7 bases matching TRBD1. The CDR3 extends over 13 amino acids. Germline V gene data show CDR1 as LNHDA and CDR2 as SQIVND (reference sequence).

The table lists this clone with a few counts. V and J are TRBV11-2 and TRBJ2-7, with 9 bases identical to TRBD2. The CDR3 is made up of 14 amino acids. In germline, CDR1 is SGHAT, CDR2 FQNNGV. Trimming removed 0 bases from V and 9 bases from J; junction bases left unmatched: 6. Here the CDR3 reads CASSLDAAGGVQYF. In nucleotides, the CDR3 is TGTGCCAGCAGCTTAGATGCCGCGGGGGGGGTGCAGTACTTC.

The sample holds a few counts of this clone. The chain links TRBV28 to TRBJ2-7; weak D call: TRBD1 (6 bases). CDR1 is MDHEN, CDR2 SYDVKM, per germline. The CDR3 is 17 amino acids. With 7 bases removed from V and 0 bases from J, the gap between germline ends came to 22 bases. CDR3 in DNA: TGTGCCAGCACTTTCGGGGCAGGGGCCTTCATCTCCTACGAGCAGTACTTC. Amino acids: CASTFGAGAFISYEQYF.

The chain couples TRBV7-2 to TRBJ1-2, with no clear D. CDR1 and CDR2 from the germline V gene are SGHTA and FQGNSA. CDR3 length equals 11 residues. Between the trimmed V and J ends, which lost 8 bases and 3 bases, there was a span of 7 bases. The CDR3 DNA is TGTGCCAGCCGTCGGGACTATGGCTACACCTTC. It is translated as CASRRDYGYTF.

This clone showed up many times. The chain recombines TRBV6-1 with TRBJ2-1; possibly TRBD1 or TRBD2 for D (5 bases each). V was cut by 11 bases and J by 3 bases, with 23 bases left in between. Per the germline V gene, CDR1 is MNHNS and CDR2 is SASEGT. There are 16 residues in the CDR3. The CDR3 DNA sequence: TGTGCCGGGGGTGAAGGGGAAATGGGATTCTACAATGAGCAGTTCTTC. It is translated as CAGGEGEMGFYNEQFF.

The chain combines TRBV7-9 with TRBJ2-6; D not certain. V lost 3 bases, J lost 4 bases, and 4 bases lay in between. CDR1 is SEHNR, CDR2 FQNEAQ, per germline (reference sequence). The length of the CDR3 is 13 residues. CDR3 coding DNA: TGTGCCAGCAGCTTGGCCGGGGCCAACGTCCTGACTTTC. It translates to CASSLAGANVLTF. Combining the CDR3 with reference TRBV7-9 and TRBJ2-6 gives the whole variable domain DTGVSQNPRHKITKRGQNVTFRCDPISEHNRLYWYRQTLGQGPEFLTYFQNEAQLEKSRLLSDRFSAERPKGSFSTLEIQRTEQGDSAMYLCASSLAGANVLTFGAGSRLTVL.

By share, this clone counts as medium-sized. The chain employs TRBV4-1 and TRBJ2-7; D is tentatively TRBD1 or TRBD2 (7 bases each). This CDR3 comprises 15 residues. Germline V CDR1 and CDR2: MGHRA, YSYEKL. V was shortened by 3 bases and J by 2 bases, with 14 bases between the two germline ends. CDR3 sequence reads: CASSQGRGLAYEQYF. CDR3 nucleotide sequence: TGCGCCAGCAGCCAGGGGAGGGGGCTAGCCTACGAGCAGTACTTC.

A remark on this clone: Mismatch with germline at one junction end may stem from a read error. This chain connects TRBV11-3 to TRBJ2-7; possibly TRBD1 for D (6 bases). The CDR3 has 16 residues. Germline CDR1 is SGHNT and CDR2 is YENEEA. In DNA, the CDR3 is TGTGCCAGCAGCTCCCGACAGGTGATGAAGACCTACGAGCAGTGCTTC. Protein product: CASSSRQVMKTYEQCF.

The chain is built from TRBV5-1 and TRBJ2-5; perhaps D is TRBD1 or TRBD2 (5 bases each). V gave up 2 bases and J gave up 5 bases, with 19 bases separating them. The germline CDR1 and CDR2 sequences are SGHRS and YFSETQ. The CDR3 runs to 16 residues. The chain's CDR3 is CASSFPGTRGGETQYF. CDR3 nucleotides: TGCGCCAGCAGCTTTCCCGGGACGAGGGGCGGGGAGACCCAGTACTTC.

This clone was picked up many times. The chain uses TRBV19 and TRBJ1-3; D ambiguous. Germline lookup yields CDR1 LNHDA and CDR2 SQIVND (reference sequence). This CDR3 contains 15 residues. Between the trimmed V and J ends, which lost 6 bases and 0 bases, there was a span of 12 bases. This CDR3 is CASRVTASSGNTIYF. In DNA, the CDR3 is TGTGCCAGTAGAGTCACAGCGAGCTCTGGAAACACCATATATTTT.

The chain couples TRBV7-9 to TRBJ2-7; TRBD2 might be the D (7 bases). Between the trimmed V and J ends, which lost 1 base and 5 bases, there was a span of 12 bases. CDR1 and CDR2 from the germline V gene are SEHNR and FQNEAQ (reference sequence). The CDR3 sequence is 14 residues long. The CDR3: CASSLGGGGHEQYF. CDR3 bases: TGTGCCAGCAGCTTAGGGGGAGGGGGACACGAGCAGTACTTC.

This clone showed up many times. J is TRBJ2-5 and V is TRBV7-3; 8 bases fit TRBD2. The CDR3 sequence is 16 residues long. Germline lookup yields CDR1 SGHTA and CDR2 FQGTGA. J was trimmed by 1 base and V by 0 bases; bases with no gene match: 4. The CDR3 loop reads CASSLTIAGSQETQYF. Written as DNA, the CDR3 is TGTGCCAGCAGCTTAACGATAGCGGGGAGCCAAGAGACCCAGTACTTC.

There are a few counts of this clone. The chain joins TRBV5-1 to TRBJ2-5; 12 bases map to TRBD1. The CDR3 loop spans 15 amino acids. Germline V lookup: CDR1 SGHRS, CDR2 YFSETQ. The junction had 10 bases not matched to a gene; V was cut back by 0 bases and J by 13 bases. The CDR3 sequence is CASSLGGQGAETLYF. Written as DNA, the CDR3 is TGCGCCAGCAGCTTGGGGGGACAGGGGGCAGAGACGCTGTACTTC.

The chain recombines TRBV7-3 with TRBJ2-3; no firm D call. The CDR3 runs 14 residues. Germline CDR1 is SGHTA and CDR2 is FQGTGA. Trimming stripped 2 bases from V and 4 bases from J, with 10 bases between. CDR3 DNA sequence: TGTGCCAGCAGCTTAGCGTGGGGTCCAGATACGCAGTATTTT. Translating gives CASSLAWGPDTQYF.

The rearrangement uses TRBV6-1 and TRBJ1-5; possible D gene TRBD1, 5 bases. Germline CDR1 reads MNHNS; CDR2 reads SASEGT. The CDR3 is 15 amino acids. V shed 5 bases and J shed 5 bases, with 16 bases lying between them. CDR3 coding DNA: TGTGCCAGCAGTCGAACCTCGGGACCGGATCAGCCCCAGCATTTT. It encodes CASSRTSGPDQPQHF.

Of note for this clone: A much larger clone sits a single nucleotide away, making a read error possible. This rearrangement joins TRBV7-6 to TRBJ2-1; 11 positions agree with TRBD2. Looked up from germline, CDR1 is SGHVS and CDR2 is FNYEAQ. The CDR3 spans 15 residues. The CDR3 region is CASSLTSGSSDEQLF. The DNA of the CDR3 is TGTGCCAGCAGCCTTACTAGCGGGAGTAGCGATGAGCAGCTCTTC.